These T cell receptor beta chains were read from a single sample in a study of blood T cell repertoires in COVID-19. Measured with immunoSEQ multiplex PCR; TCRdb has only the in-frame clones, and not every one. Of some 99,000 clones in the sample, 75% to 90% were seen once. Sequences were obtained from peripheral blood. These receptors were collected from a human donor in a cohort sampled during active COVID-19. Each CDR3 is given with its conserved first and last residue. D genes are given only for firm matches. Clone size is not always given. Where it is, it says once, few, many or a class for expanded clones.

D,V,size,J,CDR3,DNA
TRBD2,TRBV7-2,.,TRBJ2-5,CASSLYLAGETQYF,TGTGCCAGCAGCTTATATCTAGCGGGAGAGACCCAGTACTTC
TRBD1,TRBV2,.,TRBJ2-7,CASSTGTGGTEQYF,TGTGCCAGCAGTACCGGGACAGGGGGGACCGAGCAGTACTTC
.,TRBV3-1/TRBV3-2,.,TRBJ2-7,CASSQTILRNKRNHEQYF,TGTGCCAGCAGCCAGACCATCCTCAGGAACAAACGCAACCACGAGCAGTACTTC
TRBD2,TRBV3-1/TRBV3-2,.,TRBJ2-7,CASSGLGMGGSFSPPYEQYF,TGTGCCAGCAGCGGACTGGGAATGGGGGGGAGTTTTTCCCCTCCCTACGAGCAGTACTTC
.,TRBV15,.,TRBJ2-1,CATAPYRYNEQFF,TGTGCCACCGCTCCTTACAGGTACAATGAGCAGTTCTTC
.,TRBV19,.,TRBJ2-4,CASSTPPTRAKNIQYF,TGTGCCAGTAGTACGCCCCCAACTCGGGCCAAAAACATTCAGTACTTC
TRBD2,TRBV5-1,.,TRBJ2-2,CASSWGLAANTGELFF,TGCGCCAGCAGCTGGGGACTAGCGGCGAACACCGGGGAGCTGTTTTTT
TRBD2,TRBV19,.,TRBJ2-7,CASRGGGAYEQYF,TGTGCCAGTAGGGGCGGGGGGGCCTACGAGCAGTACTTC
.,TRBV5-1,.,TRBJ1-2,CASSLESGAGNGYTF,TGCGCCAGCAGCTTGGAGAGTGGGGCGGGGAATGGCTACACCTTC
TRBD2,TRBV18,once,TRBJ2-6,CASSPIWGGRSSGANVLTF,TGTGCCAGCTCACCGATTTGGGGGGGGAGGAGCTCTGGGGCCAACGTCCTGACTTTC
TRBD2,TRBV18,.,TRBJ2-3,CASSPGTNTDTQYF,TGTGCCAGCTCACCGGGGACTAACACAGATACGCAGTATTTT
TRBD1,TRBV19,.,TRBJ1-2,CASSIQGQKSYGYTF,TGTGCCAGTAGTATACAGGGACAGAAGAGCTATGGCTACACCTTC
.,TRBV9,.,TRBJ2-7,CASSAALDRYEQYF,TGTGCCAGCAGCGCGGCCCTTGACAGATACGAGCAGTACTTC
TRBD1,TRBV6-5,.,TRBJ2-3,CASRTGGRSTDTQYF,TGTGCCAGCAGAACAGGGGGGCGAAGCACAGATACGCAGTATTTT
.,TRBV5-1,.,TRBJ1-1,CASSPGGDLNTEAFF,TGCGCCAGCAGCCCCGGAGGGGACTTGAACACTGAAGCTTTCTTT
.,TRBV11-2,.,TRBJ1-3,CASSSSQGSGNTIYF,TGTGCCAGCAGCTCCTCACAGGGCTCTGGAAACACCATATATTTT
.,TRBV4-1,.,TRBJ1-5,CASSQDNRGNQPQHF,TGCGCCAGCAGCCAAGATAACAGAGGCAATCAGCCCCAGCATTTT
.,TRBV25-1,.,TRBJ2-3,CASSEGVTDTQYF,TGTGCCAGCAGTGAGGGCGTCACAGATACGCAGTATTTT
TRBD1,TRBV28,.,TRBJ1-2,CASRETGGDYGYTF,TGTGCCAGCAGGGAGACAGGGGGGGACTATGGCTACACCTTC
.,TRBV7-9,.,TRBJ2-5,CASSLAGGLEGETQYF,TGTGCCAGCAGCTTAGCCGGTGGACTTGAGGGAGAGACCCAGTACTTC
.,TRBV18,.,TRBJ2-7,CASSPGGMSYYEQYF,TGTGCCAGCTCCCCTGGGGGGATGTCTTACTACGAGCAGTACTTC
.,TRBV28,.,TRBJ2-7,CASSPVGRTYEQYF,TGTGCCAGCAGTCCGGTTGGCAGGACCTACGAGCAGTACTTC
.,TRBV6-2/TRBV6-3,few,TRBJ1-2,CASSPYSTFSYGYTF,TGTGCCAGCAGTCCCTACTCTACCTTCTCCTATGGCTACACCTTC
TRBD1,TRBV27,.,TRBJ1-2,CASSLQGAGYGYTF,TGTGCCAGCAGTTTACAGGGGGCAGGCTATGGCTACACCTTC
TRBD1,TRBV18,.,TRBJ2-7,CASSRRDRDSYEQYF,TGTGCCAGCTCACGCCGGGACAGGGACTCCTACGAGCAGTACTTC
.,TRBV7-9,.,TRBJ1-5,CASNRATGDQPQHF,TGTGCCAGCAACAGGGCCACGGGAGATCAGCCCCAGCATTTT
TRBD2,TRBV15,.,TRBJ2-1,CATSGDYASPYNEQFF,TGTGCCACCAGCGGGGACTACGCAAGCCCCTACAATGAGCAGTTCTTC
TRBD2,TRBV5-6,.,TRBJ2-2,CASRLQGGTNTGELFF,TGTGCCAGCAGACTTCAGGGAGGGACGAACACCGGGGAGCTGTTTTTT
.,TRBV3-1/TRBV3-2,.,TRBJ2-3,CASSQYTTTAQYF,TGTGCCAGCAGCCAATATACCACGACAGCGCAGTATTTT